The clone carrying this T cell receptor (beta chain) appeared a few times. A single record per CDR3 protein comes from TCRdb applying MiXCR to the RT-PCR reads. The table shows roughly 500,000 distinct CDR3 sequences, with roughly 25% occurring only once. These data come from a study of response to subunit inactivated influenza vaccine. CDR1 and CDR2 (germline): SGHVS, FNYEAQ. The CDR3 totals 15 residues. Trimming cost V 2 bases and J 6 bases, with 14 bases left between them. These same data were also listed under a study on T cells expressing NK-cell markers. As reported in that work: TCR beta libraries carry UMIs added by 5'RACE template switching. Sorted CD3+CD56+NKG2C+, CD3+CD56+NKG2C- and CD3+CD56-NKG2C+ T cells provided the TCR beta repertoires. Seven donors tested HCMV-seropositive and one tested seronegative among the eight sequenced. The share of CD8+ T cells held by dominant NKG2C+ clonotypes was about 1.0-7.5% in several donors. The HCMV specificity of the expanded NKG2C+ T cell clones stayed unresolved.

The input for sequencing was CD4+ T cells sorted from PBMCs, taken 11 to 12 days after vaccination. This chain links TRBV7-6 with TRBJ2-1; D could derive from TRBD1 or TRBD2 (5 bases each). The TCR was taken from a man between 45 and 60 years old who received an inactivated influenza vaccine. CDR3 sequence reads: CASSLRQGVPNEQFF. The CDR3 DNA reads TGTGCCAGCAGCTTAAGGCAGGGAGTACCCAATGAGCAGTTCTTC.